In this sample, the clone carrying this T cell receptor beta chain turned up a few times. The antigen remains unidentified. The source of the sample is a study of beta chain features in type 1 diabetes. Whole-study findings and limits: Patients with Type 1 diabetes showed moderately but significantly shorter TCRB CDR3s in all four CD4+ subsets.

Germline V gives CDR1 MDHEN, CDR2 SYDVKM. V lost 5 bases to trimming and J lost 3 bases; unmatched junction nucleotides: 4. The CDR3 is made up of 14 amino acids. What was sequenced were expressed TCRB transcripts, since all of the isolated RNA had been reverse transcribed. The table came from immunoSEQ multiplex PCR; TCRdb's copy has only in-frame clones and leaves some out. The sample includes 300,000 to 350,000 clones, roughly 12% of them seen just once. The sequencing sample was made of naive CD4+ T cells from blood. This sequence was found in a young woman with type 1 diabetes. This chain links TRBV28 with TRBJ2-5; 9 bases are a match to TRBD2. Written as DNA, the CDR3 is TGTGCCAGCAGTAGACGACTAGCGGAAGAGACCCAGTACTTC. This encodes CASSRRLAEETQYF.